The rows below give T cell receptor beta chains drawn from one sample of a study of T-cell memory formation after mild COVID-19. TCRdb called the 5' RACE reads again in MiXCR, with one record for every CDR3 protein. The sample records a few hundred thousand distinct CDR3 sequences, 25% to 30% being singletons. Sequencing input: PBMCs or a T cell subset sorted from them (not recorded which). The receptor set was obtained from an adult woman who had mild COVID-19 (a few samples of this study predate the infection). Cell type and time point are not known. CDR3s include the opening cysteine and the closing phenylalanine or tryptophan. The order of the fields is D gene, clone size, J gene, V gene, CDR3 protein, CDR3 DNA. A D gene is named only where the DNA matches it firmly. Expanded clones get a size class; other rows say once, few or many, or leave the size out.

D: .
size: .
J: TRBJ2-2
V: TRBV7-3
CDR3: CASSSLGGAGELFF
DNA: TGTGCCAGCAGCTCTCTGGGCGGGGCCGGGGAGCTGTTTTTT

D: .
size: .
J: TRBJ2-7
V: TRBV4-1
CDR3: CASSHQQPGRDASYEQYF
DNA: TGCGCCAGCAGCCACCAACAGCCGGGCAGGGATGCGTCCTACGAGCAGTACTTC

D: TRBD1
size: .
J: TRBJ2-7
V: TRBV20-1
CDR3: CSAINTGTGAHEQYF
DNA: TGCAGTGCTATCAACACCGGGACAGGGGCCCACGAGCAGTACTTC

D: .
size: few
J: TRBJ2-7
V: TRBV12-3/TRBV12-4
CDR3: CASSFGNAYEQYF
DNA: TGTGCCAGCAGTTTCGGCAATGCCTACGAGCAGTACTTC

D: TRBD1
size: few
J: TRBJ2-1
V: TRBV24-1
CDR3: CATSEAGTGALDEQFF
DNA: TGTGCCACCAGTGAAGCCGGGACAGGGGCCTTGGATGAGCAGTTCTTC

D: .
size: .
J: TRBJ2-7
V: TRBV7-9
CDR3: CASSLVPGLEQYF
DNA: TGTGCCAGCAGCTTGGTCCCAGGGCTGGAGCAGTACTTC

D: TRBD1
size: .
J: TRBJ1-1
V: TRBV5-4
CDR3: CASTHRGEAFF
DNA: TGTGCCAGCACCCACAGGGGTGAAGCTTTCTTT

D: .
size: .
J: TRBJ2-7
V: TRBV14
CDR3: CASSPLGSPYEQYF
DNA: TGTGCCAGCAGCCCGCTTGGCAGTCCCTACGAGCAGTACTTC

D: TRBD1
size: .
J: TRBJ1-6
V: TRBV10-3
CDR3: CAISESTTGGPNSPLHF
DNA: TGTGCCATCAGTGAGTCGACTACAGGGGGCCCCAATTCACCCCTCCACTTT

D: .
size: .
J: TRBJ1-2
V: TRBV20-1
CDR3: CSARGGNGYTF
DNA: TGCAGTGCTAGGGGGGGAAATGGCTACACCTTC

D: .
size: .
J: TRBJ2-1
V: TRBV18
CDR3: CASSPRAKGTDEQFF
DNA: TGTGCCAGCTCACCTCGGGCAAAGGGCACCGATGAGCAGTTCTTC